This TCR beta chain derives from a study of T cell responses to AZD1222 COVID-19 vaccine. This CDR3 is 14 amino acids long. Germline loops: CDR1 KGHSH, CDR2 LQKENI. With 3 bases clipped from V and 7 bases from J, the junction kept 4 bases outside the gene matches. The study, taken as a whole, reports: An increase in Spike-specific TCR breadth and depth was observed after two AZD1222 doses.

The repertoire was sequenced with immunoSEQ multiplex PCR; TCRdb's copy has only in-frame clones and lacks some. Of 160,000 or so clones in the sample, approximately 90% were seen once. To note about this clone: Its antigen is currently unknown.

This clonotype was sampled from an adult in good health. The material was peripheral blood, obtained on day 0 of MenACWY control vaccination. J is TRBJ1-5 and V is TRBV18, with TRBD1 identical over 9 bases. CDR3 sequence: CASSPDRGVQPQHF. CDR3 DNA: TGTGCCAGCTCACCGGACAGGGGTGTCCAGCCCCAGCATTTT.